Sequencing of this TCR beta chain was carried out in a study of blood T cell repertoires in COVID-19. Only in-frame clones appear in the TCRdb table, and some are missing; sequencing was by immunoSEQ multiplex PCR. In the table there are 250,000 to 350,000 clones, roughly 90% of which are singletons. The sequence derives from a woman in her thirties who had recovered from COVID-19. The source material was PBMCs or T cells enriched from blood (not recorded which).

CDR3 region: CASSYPGQVDTGELFF. Written as DNA, the CDR3 is TGTGCCAGCAGTTATCCGGGACAGGTGGACACCGGGGAGCTGTTTTTT. V gene TRBV4-2 combines with J gene TRBJ2-2; TRBD1 agrees at 8 bases. CDR3 size: 16 residues. CDR1 and CDR2 (germline): LGHNA, YNFKEQ. Losses at the gene ends were 6 bases for V and 3 bases for J; bases not matched to a gene: 9.